The T cell receptor beta chain under discussion was sequenced for a study of T-cell memory formation after mild COVID-19. Remarks on this clonotype: The target antigen is unknown.

Study-wide results and caveats: SARS-CoV-2 specificity was not confirmed for second-wave clones peaking on day 37. Memory cells collected pre-infection included some clones that later responded, suggesting cross-reactive memory joined.

Germline-derived CDR1 and CDR2 are LNHNV and YYDKDF (reference sequence). V lost 1 base to trimming and J lost 6 bases, with 3 bases between them. The CDR3 sequence is 12 residues long. TCRdb processed the 5' RACE reads anew with MiXCR; each CDR3 protein has one entry. The sample carries hundreds of thousands of distinct CDR3 sequences, about 18% recorded once. The sequence was obtained from an adult woman who had mild COVID-19 (a few samples of this study predate the infection). Cell type and time point are not known. The specimen was PBMCs or a T cell subset sorted from them (not recorded which). This chain uses TRBV15 with TRBJ1-4; D unclear. The CDR3: CATSRGYEKLFF. CDR3 DNA sequence: TGTGCCACCAGCAGAGGTTATGAAAAACTGTTTTTT.